One sample yielded the 21 T cell receptor beta chains listed below, sequenced in a study of blood T cell repertoires in COVID-19. Profiling relied on immunoSEQ multiplex PCR, and the TCRdb table lists in-frame clones only, not all of them. The repertoire includes over 15,000 clones, around four fifths of them detected once, and 22% sits in the top ten. Sequencing was performed on peripheral blood. The receptors derive from a man aged 55 to 70 with active or convalescent COVID-19.

This chain joins TRBV19 and TRBJ1-3; TRBD1 matches at 11 bases. Germline values: CDR1 LNHDA, CDR2 SQIVND (reference sequence). There are 15 residues in the CDR3. V lost 5 bases, J lost 0 bases, and 0 bases stayed unmatched. The CDR3 DNA is TGTGCCAGTAGTGGGACAGGGGGCTCTGGAAACACCATATATTTT. Translated, it gives CASSGTGGSGNTIYF.

The rearrangement uses TRBV6-5 and TRBJ2-1; TRBD2 matches 9 bases. CDR1 MNHEY and CDR2 SVGAGI come from the germline V gene. This CDR3 spans 15 amino acids. With V trimmed by 5 bases and J by 7 bases, 9 bases remained unmatched. The CDR3 here is CASSPGGRAPNEQFF. The CDR3 DNA reads TGTGCCAGCAGTCCGGGCGGGAGGGCCCCTAATGAGCAGTTCTTC.

This rearrangement joins TRBV19 to TRBJ2-4, with TRBD1 as a possible D gene (7 bases). The germline V gene has CDR1 LNHDA and CDR2 SQIVND (reference sequence). With 7 bases removed from V and 0 bases from J, the gap between germline ends came to 19 bases. The length of the CDR3 is 17 residues. CDR3 nucleotide sequence: TGTGCCAGTACCCGAGACGGAGGGGACAGAGCCAAAAACATTCAGTACTTC. Its translation: CASTRDGGDRAKNIQYF. The full variable domain, in which reference TRBV19 and TRBJ2-4 provide the parts outside the CDR3, is DGGITQSPKYLFRKEGQNVTLSCEQNLNHDAMYWYRQDPGQGLRLIYYSQIVNDFQKGDIAEGYSVSREKKESFPLTVTSAQKNPTAFYLCASTRDGGDRAKNIQYFGAGTRLSVL.

The chain recombines TRBV2 with TRBJ2-1; 10 nucleotides line up with TRBD2. The CDR3 sequence is 15 residues long. Germline CDR1 reads SNHLY; CDR2 reads FYNNEI. Losses at the gene ends were 3 bases for V and 6 bases for J; bases not matched to a gene: 5. The CDR3 here is CASSEPGLATNEQFF. For the CDR3, the DNA is TGTGCCAGCAGTGAGCCGGGACTAGCGACCAATGAGCAGTTCTTC.

A few counts support this clone. The chain links TRBV5-1 to TRBJ1-1; possible D gene TRBD1, 6 bases. This CDR3 is built from 15 residues. Trimming cost V 4 bases and J 11 bases, with 24 bases left between them. Germline CDR1 and CDR2: SGHRS and YFSETQ. The CDR3 DNA follows: TGCGCCAGCAGCCAGTTTGAACAGGGTATTGTGAGCGCTTTCTTT. Translated, it gives CASSQFEQGIVSAFF.

CDR3: CASSEVGFIAGGDNEQFF. The CDR3 nucleotides read TGTGCCAGCAGTGAAGTGGGGTTTATAGCGGGGGGCGACAATGAGCAGTTCTTC. The rearrangement joins TRBV6-1 to TRBJ2-1, with 10 bases that match TRBD2. J gave up 5 bases and V 1 base, and 11 bases lay outside the gene matches. The germline V gene encodes CDR1 MNHNS and CDR2 SASEGT. The CDR3 length is 18 residues.

The CDR3 region is CASRQSVNTEAFF. The CDR3 bases are TGTGCCAGCCGACAGTCCGTAAACACTGAAGCTTTCTTT. The rearrangement uses TRBV19 and TRBJ1-1; TRBD1 might be the D (5 bases). The CDR3 covers 13 residues. The ends were cut back, 9 bases at V and 2 bases at J, with 13 bases in the middle. The germline V gene has CDR1 LNHDA and CDR2 SQIVND (reference sequence).

The gene calls are TRBV7-9 and TRBJ2-1; D not certain. CDR3 length equals 11 residues. Trimming stripped 4 bases from V and 10 bases from J, with 8 bases between. CDR1 is SEHNR, CDR2 FQNEAQ, per germline (reference sequence). The CDR3 nucleotides are TGTGCCAGCAGCTCGCTAGTCGAGCAGTTCTTC. It yields the protein CASSSLVEQFF.

V usage is TRBV4-1 and J usage is TRBJ2-3, with D hard to call. Germline CDR1 and CDR2: MGHRA and YSYEKL. The CDR3 covers 13 residues. V was pared by 4 bases and J by 2 bases, with 7 bases between. In nucleotides, the CDR3 is TGCGCCAGCAGCCCCAGGCCCACAGATACGCAGTATTTT. Protein: CASSPRPTDTQYF.

This rearrangement joins TRBV30 to TRBJ1-1, with TRBD1 matching 9 bases. Germline lookup yields CDR1 GTSNPN and CDR2 SVGIG (reference sequence). Trimming took 3 bases from V and 5 from J; bases not matched to a gene: 7. The CDR3 runs 14 residues. CDR3 nucleotides: TGTGCCTGGAGCACAGGGGGCTTTCGGACTGAAGCTTTCTTT. Its translation is CAWSTGGFRTEAFF.

This clone was observed a single time. This chain links TRBV24-1 with TRBJ2-7; TRBD2 matches 7 bases. Germline V lookup: CDR1 KGHDR, CDR2 SFDVKD. V gave up 1 base and J gave up 5 bases; unmatched junction bases: 4. The CDR3 contains 14 residues. CDR3 DNA sequence: TGTGCCACCAGTGATTTAGCTAGCGGCGACGAGCAGTACTTC. This codes for CATSDLASGDEQYF.

The chain is built from TRBV4-1 and TRBJ2-7; D may be TRBD1 (6 bases). Trimming took off 0 bases at V and 1 base at J, with 19 bases between the two ends. The germline V gene encodes CDR1 MGHRA and CDR2 YSYEKL. There are 18 residues in the CDR3. The CDR3 loop is CASSQDTVQGPRSYEQYF. The CDR3 DNA reads as TGCGCCAGCAGCCAAGATACTGTGCAGGGGCCCAGGTCCTACGAGCAGTACTTC.

A few counts support this clone. The chain's CDR3 is CAISDPGTSNTEAFF. DNA of the CDR3: TGTGCCATCAGTGACCCCGGGACATCGAACACTGAAGCTTTCTTT. The V and J genes are TRBV10-3 and TRBJ1-1; tentatively, D is TRBD1 (6 bases). CDR1 ENHRY and CDR2 SYGVKD come from the germline V gene. This CDR3 has 15 residues. V was clipped by 3 bases and J by 1 base, with 12 bases between them.

V usage is TRBV29-1 and J usage is TRBJ2-2; possible D gene TRBD2, 5 bases. In germline, CDR1 is SQVTM, CDR2 ANQGSEA. V was shortened by 7 bases and J by 5 bases, with 17 bases between the two germline ends. The CDR3 length is 14 residues. The CDR3 DNA reads as TGCAGCGCCGCGGCGGGTCCGGGTACCGGGGAGCTGTTTTTT. It is translated as CSAAAGPGTGELFF.

J is TRBJ2-5 and V is TRBV5-1; 7 nucleotides line up with TRBD1. Per germline, CDR1 SGHRS and CDR2 YFSETQ. V dropped 2 bases and J dropped 2; count of bases not matched to a gene: 3. The CDR3 is made up of 14 amino acids. CDR3 in amino acids: CASSLGTAQETQYF. The CDR3 DNA sequence: TGCGCCAGCAGCTTAGGGACAGCACAAGAGACCCAGTACTTC.

This clone was counted a few times. The rearrangement uses TRBV29-1 and TRBJ1-2; 9 nucleotides line up with TRBD1. Trimming cost V 4 bases and J 7 bases; bases outside gene matches: 1. The germline V gene has CDR1 SQVTM and CDR2 ANQGSEA. This CDR3 has 11 residues. The CDR3 sequence: CSVGTGVGYTF. CDR3 sequence (DNA): TGCAGCGTTGGGACAGGGGTTGGCTACACCTTC.

This clone was observed a single time. The V and J genes are TRBV28 and TRBJ1-1; the D is unclear. The CDR3 extends over 13 amino acids. Trimming left V 5 bases short and J 4 bases short, with 11 bases between. Germline CDR1 reads MDHEN; CDR2 reads SYDVKM. The CDR3: CASSPPGGTEAFF. The CDR3 coding sequence is TGTGCCAGCAGTCCCCCAGGAGGCACTGAAGCTTTCTTT.

The chain joins TRBV30 to TRBJ2-7; unclear D gene. V lost 2 bases and J 6 bases, leaving 14 bases between the germline ends. In germline, CDR1 is GTSNPN, CDR2 SVGIG (reference sequence). This CDR3 spans 13 amino acids. As DNA, the CDR3 is TGTGCCTGGAGTTTTGGATGGGCAGGCGAGCAGTACTTC. Its translation: CAWSFGWAGEQYF.

This clone was recorded once. The rearrangement joins TRBV18 to TRBJ2-1, with a tentative D call TRBD1 (6 bases). Germline V lookup: CDR1 KGHSH, CDR2 LQKENI. V was shortened by 4 bases and J by 8 bases, with 18 bases between the two germline ends. This CDR3 is built from 15 residues. The CDR3 here is CASSQTQQGRDEQFF. CDR3 nucleotides: TGTGCCAGCTCACAAACCCAACAGGGCAGGGATGAGCAGTTCTTC.

The chain is built from TRBV19 and TRBJ1-1; 7 nucleotides line up with TRBD1. This CDR3 comprises 15 residues. Trimming at V came to 2 bases and at J to 1 base, leaving 4 bases not matched to a gene. Germline-derived CDR1 and CDR2 are LNHDA and SQIVND (reference sequence). The CDR3 nucleotides are TGTGCCAGTAGTATAAGGGGGACAGCGAACACTGAAGCTTTCTTT. It encodes CASSIRGTANTEAFF.

The chain employs TRBV6-4 and TRBJ2-1; TRBD1 aligns across 8 bases. V dropped 4 bases and J dropped 8; count of bases not matched to a gene: 13. This CDR3 contains 16 residues. Per the germline V gene, CDR1 is MRHNA and CDR2 is SNTAGT. The CDR3, as DNA: TGTGCCAGCAGTGCAGGGTCGGGACAGGCCTTGCATGAGCAGTTCTTC. This translates into CASSAGSGQALHEQFF.